The entry below gives a single TCR beta chain sequence along with its context. Its antigen is not known. This entry comes from a study of cytomegalovirus exposure and HLA in healthy donors. At the level of the study: Membership in the Caucasian-associated ancestry cluster was found for about 84% of a few hundred genotyped donors.

With 60 Vbeta and 13 Jbeta primers, the PCR was carried out. Sequenced by immunoSEQ multiplex PCR; TCRdb stores in-frame clones only, minus some. The data hold some 110,000 clones, with under 85% observed a single time. Findings of the study overall: Earlier analysis found most TCR beta V segments productive about 87% or about 30% of the time.

The CDR3 has 15 residues. J lost 7 bases, V lost 5 bases, and 6 bases had no gene match. Germline V CDR1 and CDR2: SGHRS, YFSETQ. Every donor was a healthy person donating bone marrow. The TCR sequence derives from a young man in good health and CMV-seropositive. The source material was PBMCs. V is TRBV5-1 and J is TRBJ2-3; 14 nucleotides align to TRBD2. The CDR3 reads CASSSTSGGANTQYF. The DNA of the CDR3 is TGCGCCAGCAGTTCGACTAGCGGGGGGGCCAATACGCAGTATTTT. Full variable domain (outside the CDR3, taken from reference TRBV5-1 and TRBJ2-3): KAGVTQTPRYLIKTRGQQVTLSCSPISGHRSVSWYQQTPGQGLQFLFEYFSETQRNKGNFPGRFSGRQFSNSRSEMNVSTLELGDSALYLCASSSTSGGANTQYFGPGTRLTVL.